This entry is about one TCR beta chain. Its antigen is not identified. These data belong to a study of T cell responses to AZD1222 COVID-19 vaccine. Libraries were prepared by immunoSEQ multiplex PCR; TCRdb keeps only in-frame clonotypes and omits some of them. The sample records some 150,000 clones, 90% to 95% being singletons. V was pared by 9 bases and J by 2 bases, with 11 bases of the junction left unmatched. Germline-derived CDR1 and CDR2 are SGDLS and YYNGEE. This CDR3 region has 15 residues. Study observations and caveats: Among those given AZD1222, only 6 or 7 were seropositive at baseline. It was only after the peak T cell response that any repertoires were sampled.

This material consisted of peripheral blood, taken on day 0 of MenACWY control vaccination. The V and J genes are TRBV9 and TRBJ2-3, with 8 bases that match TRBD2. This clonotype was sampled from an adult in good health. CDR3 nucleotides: TGTGCCACCAACAGGGCGGGAGGTATCACAGATACGCAGTATTTT. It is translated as CATNRAGGITDTQYF.